Sequencing of this T cell receptor (beta chain) was carried out in a study of shared clonotypes between healthy human individuals. Study-level information: The plates for each donor numbered three CD4 naive, three CD4 memory, two CD8 naive and one CD8 memory.

TCRdb keeps only in-frame clones here, not all; method: immunoSEQ multiplex PCR. The sample consists of under 1,900,000 clones, roughly 98.5% of them appearing once. A note on this clone: Other DNA sequences of this sample code for an identical CDR3.

Germline-derived CDR1 and CDR2 are MDHEN and SYDVKM. This CDR3 contains 13 residues. V shed 3 bases and J shed 1 base, with 6 bases lying between them. The source of this sequence is a man aged 25-45 years in good health. Sequences were obtained from naive CD4+ T cells sorted from blood. The sample's subset: CD45RA+ positively selected. This chain links TRBV28 with TRBJ1-1; unclear D gene. The CDR3 nucleotides are TGTGCCAGCAGTTTTGGGCCGAACACTGAAGCTTTCTTT. Amino acids: CASSFGPNTEAFF.